The next 29 T cell receptor beta chains were all read from a single sample in a study of blood T cell repertoires in COVID-19. Repertoires were generated with immunoSEQ multiplex PCR, while TCRdb's copy carries only in-frame clones and drops some. This sample has some 300,000 clones, with 89% found just once. Input material: PBMCs or T cells enriched from blood (not recorded which). All receptors come from a woman between 40 and 55 years old who had recovered from COVID-19.

The rearrangement links TRBV5-1 to TRBJ2-1; maybe TRBD1 (7 bases). The CDR3 extends over 15 amino acids. Germline V CDR1 and CDR2: SGHRS, YFSETQ. Trimming pared 2 bases from V and 4 bases from J, leaving 13 bases between. Written as DNA, the CDR3 is TGCGCCAGCAGCTTTAGCGGACAGGATTACAATGAGCAGTTCTTC. This translates into CASSFSGQDYNEQFF. Full variable domain (rest looked up from reference TRBV5-1 and TRBJ2-1): KAGVTQTPRYLIKTRGQQVTLSCSPISGHRSVSWYQQTPGQGLQFLFEYFSETQRNKGNFPGRFSGRQFSNSRSEMNVSTLELGDSALYLCASSFSGQDYNEQFFGPGTRLTVL.

The V call is TRBV19, the J call TRBJ1-4; D gene ambiguous. Germline assignment: CDR1 LNHDA and CDR2 SQIVND (reference sequence). Between the trimmed V and J ends, which lost 5 bases and 4 bases, there was a span of 5 bases. The CDR3 has 12 residues. The CDR3 sequence is CASSRVNEKLFF. The CDR3 nucleotides are TGTGCCAGTAGTCGGGTTAATGAAAAACTGTTTTTT.

The genes are TRBV5-4 and TRBJ2-5; TRBD1 might be the D (5 bases). The V and J ends lost 0 bases and 2 bases respectively, with 8 bases between them. There are 14 residues in the CDR3. Germline V gives CDR1 SGHNT, CDR2 YYREEE (reference sequence). This CDR3 reads CASSLDRIQETQYF. Here the CDR3 DNA reads TGTGCCAGCAGCTTGGACAGGATACAAGAGACCCAGTACTTC.

The chain has TRBV2 and TRBJ2-5; 8 bases are shared with TRBD2. Germline loops: CDR1 SNHLY, CDR2 FYNNEI. After removal of 6 bases from V and 6 bases from J, the junction contained 9 bases not matched to a gene. CDR3 length equals 14 residues. The chain's CDR3 is CASRSREEVKTQYF. In DNA, the CDR3 is TGTGCCAGCAGATCGCGGGAGGAAGTAAAGACCCAGTACTTC.

The chain carries TRBV28 and TRBJ2-7; 8 bases line up with TRBD1. The V gene's germline CDR1 is MDHEN and CDR2 SYDVKM. The CDR3 covers 17 residues. V lost 3 bases and J lost 4; bases outside the gene matches: 14. Here the CDR3 reads CASSLLTKGQALYEQYF. The DNA for the CDR3 is TGTGCCAGCAGTTTGTTAACGAAGGGACAGGCACTTTACGAGCAGTACTTC.

V is TRBV19 and J is TRBJ2-7; TRBD1 might be the D (6 bases). Germline lookup yields CDR1 LNHDA and CDR2 SQIVND (reference sequence). Trimming removed 6 bases at V and 0 bases at J, with 18 bases between. The CDR3 is 16 amino acids. CDR3 nucleotide sequence: TGTGCCAGTAGAGGAAAAACAGGGAAGAGCTCCTACGAGCAGTACTTC. Protein product: CASRGKTGKSSYEQYF.

For the CDR3, the DNA is TGTGCCAGCAGTTTGGGGCATGAGCAGTTCTTC. The encoded protein is CASSLGHEQFF. This chain uses TRBV6-2 or TRBV6-3 with TRBJ2-1, with D possibly TRBD1 on 5 matching bases. CDR1 and CDR2 (germline): MNHEY, SVGEGT. Trimming cost V 4 bases and J 8 bases, with 6 bases left between them. The CDR3 contains 11 residues.

This chain links TRBV11-2 with TRBJ2-3, with 10 positions matching TRBD2. The CDR3 is made up of 16 amino acids. Germline CDR1 SGHAT, CDR2 FQNNGV. V lost 0 bases, J lost 4 bases, and 4 bases stayed unmatched. The CDR3 is CASSLDSGGGADTQYF. In nucleotides, the CDR3 is TGTGCCAGCAGCTTAGACAGCGGGGGGGGAGCAGATACGCAGTATTTT.

V and J are TRBV19 and TRBJ2-6, with D possibly matching TRBD1 (5 bases). Trimming pared 0 bases from V and 8 bases from J, leaving 8 bases between. Germline CDR1 and CDR2: LNHDA and SQIVND (reference sequence). This CDR3 comprises 14 residues. CDR3 sequence: CASSIDKDTNVLTF. CDR3 nucleotide sequence: TGTGCCAGTAGTATAGATAAGGACACCAACGTCCTGACTTTC.

CDR3 residues: CASSPLGWVDVYEQYF. CDR3 DNA: TGTGCCAGCAGCCCCTTGGGCTGGGTGGATGTGTACGAGCAGTACTTC. The chain uses TRBV5-6 and TRBJ2-7, with D unclear. CDR3 length equals 16 residues. The ends were cut back, 4 bases at V and 4 bases at J, with 21 bases in the middle. Germline V gene lookup returns CDR1 SGHDT and CDR2 YYEEEE.

CDR3 coding DNA: TGTGCCAGCAGCTTGTACGGGAGTGAAGATACGCAGTATTTT. Encoded protein: CASSLYGSEDTQYF. This chain links TRBV5-4 with TRBJ2-3; tentatively, D is TRBD2 (6 bases). The germline gives CDR1 SGHNT, CDR2 YYREEE (reference sequence). V gave up 1 base and J gave up 5 bases, with 11 bases separating them. The CDR3 extends over 14 amino acids.

The J gene is TRBJ2-3, the V gene TRBV7-3, with 15 bases that match TRBD2. The CDR3 runs 19 residues. The V gene's germline CDR1 is SGHTA and CDR2 FQGTGA. V trimming: 5 bases; J trimming: 4 bases; junction bases outside the gene matches: 13. Here the CDR3 DNA reads TGTGCCAGCAGCCATACCCCGGGACTAGCGGGGGGTGCGGCAGATACGCAGTATTTT. This sequence encodes CASSHTPGLAGGAADTQYF.

The DNA for the CDR3 is TGCGCCAGCAGCCGAGGACTAGCGGGAGGGCCCGGCGGGGAGCTGTTTTTT. Its translation is CASSRGLAGGPGGELFF. The chain carries TRBV4-1 and TRBJ2-2; TRBD2 agrees at 15 bases. This CDR3 region has 17 residues. V lost 4 bases, J lost 7 bases, and 7 bases stayed unmatched. Germline V gene sequence: CDR1 MGHRA, CDR2 YSYEKL.

V and J are TRBV9 and TRBJ1-3, with 10 nucleotides matching TRBD1. Germline V gene data show CDR1 as SGDLS and CDR2 as YYNGEE. This CDR3 is built from 17 residues. V gave up 0 bases and J gave up 2 bases; unmatched junction bases: 5. Here the CDR3 DNA reads TGTGCCAGCAGCGTAGGAGGACAGGGGGTTCCTGGAAACACCATATATTTT. Translation gives CASSVGGQGVPGNTIYF.

This clone has a single count. The chain recombines TRBV27 with TRBJ2-3; 9 nucleotides match TRBD2. This CDR3 has 16 amino acids. Trimming removed 4 bases from V and 0 bases from J; junction bases left unmatched: 5. Germline values: CDR1 MNHEY, CDR2 SMNVEV (reference sequence). In nucleotides, the CDR3 is TGTGCCAGCAGTTCGCTAGCGGGATCTAGCACAGATACGCAGTATTTT. This encodes CASSSLAGSSTDTQYF.

J is TRBJ2-7 and V is TRBV5-6; D is possibly TRBD1 (5 bases). V dropped 0 bases and J dropped 5 bases, with 12 bases sitting between them. This CDR3 spans 14 amino acids. Looked up from germline, CDR1 is SGHDT and CDR2 is YYEEEE. The CDR3 DNA reads as TGTGCCAGCAGCTTGGTCCTAGGACAAAACGAGCAGTACTTC. Translating gives CASSLVLGQNEQYF.

The V call is TRBV15, the J call TRBJ2-5; no definite D call. There are 14 residues in the CDR3. Between the trimmed V and J ends, which lost 0 bases and 2 bases, there was a span of 7 bases. Germline V gene sequence: CDR1 LNHNV, CDR2 YYDKDF (reference sequence). The CDR3 spells CATSRDRRQETQYF. As DNA, the CDR3 is TGTGCCACCAGCAGAGATCGCAGACAAGAGACCCAGTACTTC.

This clone was detected once. This chain links TRBV10-1 with TRBJ1-1; D possibly corresponds to TRBD1 (6 bases). V dropped 0 bases and J dropped 4 bases, with 18 bases sitting between them. Germline CDR1 WNHNN, CDR2 SYGVQD (reference sequence). This CDR3 is built from 17 residues. The CDR3 here is CASSESIYRDTGTEAFF. CDR3 sequence (DNA): TGCGCCAGCAGTGAGTCGATCTACCGGGACACGGGCACTGAAGCTTTCTTT.

This chain connects TRBV4-3 to TRBJ2-7; 8 bases match TRBD1. The J segment lost 5 bases and the V segment lost 4 bases, leaving 4 bases of the junction unmatched. CDR1 and CDR2 from the germline V gene are LGHNA and YSLEER. This CDR3 region has 13 residues. In DNA form, the CDR3 reads TGCGCCAGCAGCCGGACAGGGAAAGACGAGCAGTACTTC. Protein product: CASSRTGKDEQYF.

The chain carries TRBV7-2 and TRBJ2-5; 7 nucleotides align to TRBD2. Trimming took 1 base from V and 3 from J; bases not matched to a gene: 2. Germline CDR1 reads SGHTA; CDR2 reads FQGNSA. The CDR3 runs 14 residues. CDR3: CASSLGAGEETQYF. The DNA for the CDR3 is TGTGCCAGCAGCTTAGGTGCGGGAGAAGAGACCCAGTACTTC. Filled out from reference TRBV7-2 and TRBJ2-5, the complete variable domain reads GAGVSQSPSNKVTEKGKDVELRCDPISGHTALYWYRQSLGQGLEFLIYFQGNSAPDKSGLPSDRFSAERTGGSVSTLTIQRTQQEDSAVYLCASSLGAGEETQYFGPGTRLLVL.

This clone appeared a few times. This rearrangement joins TRBV5-1 to TRBJ1-6, with 7 positions matching TRBD1. This CDR3 comprises 17 residues. Trimming removed 2 bases from V and 8 bases from J; junction bases left unmatched: 13. The germline V gene has CDR1 SGHRS and CDR2 YFSETQ. In nucleotides, the CDR3 is TGCGCCAGCAGCTTCCAAATGACAGGGAACTCGGATTCACCCCTCCACTTT. This sequence encodes CASSFQMTGNSDSPLHF.

The V call is TRBV3-1 (or the pseudogene TRBV3-2), the J call TRBJ2-5; 9 bases align to TRBD2. The CDR3 runs 15 residues. With 5 bases clipped from V and 6 bases from J, the junction kept 10 bases outside the gene matches. Germline V gives CDR1 LGHDT, CDR2 YNNKEL (reference sequence). The CDR3 DNA follows: TGTGCCAGCAGCAGAACAGCGGGAGGTGAAAAGACCCAGTACTTC. It is translated as CASSRTAGGEKTQYF.

There are a few counts of this clone. The rearrangement uses TRBV2 and TRBJ1-2, with D possibly being TRBD1 (6 bases). There are 13 residues in the CDR3. CDR1 SNHLY and CDR2 FYNNEI come from the germline V gene. The ends were cut back, 4 bases at V and 6 bases at J, with 12 bases in the middle. The chain's CDR3 is CASSGPTGDGYTF. CDR3 DNA sequence: TGTGCCAGCAGTGGACCGACAGGCGATGGCTACACCTTC.

This clone showed up just once. This sequence joins TRBV5-8 and TRBJ1-1; 8 bases are a match to TRBD1. V lost 2 bases and J lost 7; bases outside the gene matches: 1. Germline loops: CDR1 SGHTS, CDR2 YDEGEE. The CDR3 spans 12 residues. In DNA form, the CDR3 reads TGTGCCAGCAGCTTCGGACAGGGTGAAGCTTTCTTT. Protein product: CASSFGQGEAFF.

This rearrangement joins TRBV6-6 to TRBJ1-1, with 7 bases identical to TRBD1. Losses at the gene ends were 7 bases for V and 7 bases for J; bases not matched to a gene: 6. From germline, CDR1 is MNHNY and CDR2 SVGAGI (reference sequence). The CDR3 contains 12 residues. The CDR3 is CASNVQGLEAFF. The CDR3 nucleotides are TGTGCCAGCAACGTACAGGGGCTTGAAGCTTTCTTT.

The chain combines TRBV7-2 with TRBJ2-7; 8 positions agree with TRBD2. CDR1 and CDR2 from the germline V gene are SGHTA and FQGNSA. The CDR3 is made up of 14 amino acids. Trimming cost V 3 bases and J 3 bases; bases outside gene matches: 4. The CDR3 DNA is TGTGCCAGCAGCTTGGCGGGGGGCTACTACGAGCAGTACTTC. Amino acids: CASSLAGGYYEQYF. The whole variable domain, filled in from reference TRBV7-2 and TRBJ2-7, reads GAGVSQSPSNKVTEKGKDVELRCDPISGHTALYWYRQSLGQGLEFLIYFQGNSAPDKSGLPSDRFSAERTGGSVSTLTIQRTQQEDSAVYLCASSLAGGYYEQYFGPGTRLTVT.

The rearrangement joins TRBV9 to TRBJ2-3; tentatively, D is TRBD1 (5 bases). CDR1 is SGDLS and CDR2 is YYNGEE in the germline V gene. V was cut by 1 base and J by 4 bases, with 7 bases left in between. This CDR3 region has 13 residues. The CDR3 is CASSVLGADTQYF. CDR3 nucleotides: TGTGCCAGCAGCGTACTAGGGGCAGATACGCAGTATTTT. Full variable domain (outside the CDR3, taken from reference TRBV9 and TRBJ2-3): DSGVTQTPKHLITATGQRVTLRCSPRSGDLSVYWYQQSLDQGLQFLIQYYNGEERAKGNILERFSAQQFPDLHSELNLSSLELGDSALYFCASSVLGADTQYFGPGTRLTVL.

The chain couples TRBV9 to TRBJ2-7, with 8 bases fitting TRBD2. Germline CDR1 is SGDLS and CDR2 is YYNGEE. This CDR3 has 14 amino acids. J lost 9 bases, V lost 5 bases, and 13 bases had no gene match. In DNA form, the CDR3 reads TGTGCCAGCAGTCTTAGCGGGAACACCATTCTGCAGTACTTC. It translates to CASSLSGNTILQYF.

This chain links TRBV2 with TRBJ2-2, with 11 positions matching TRBD2. The CDR3 runs 16 residues. Germline V gene sequence: CDR1 SNHLY, CDR2 FYNNEI. The J segment lost 6 bases and the V segment lost 5 bases, leaving 8 bases of the junction unmatched. CDR3 loop: CASSITSGSAAGELFF. In DNA form, the CDR3 reads TGTGCCAGCAGTATAACTAGCGGGAGTGCCGCCGGGGAGCTGTTTTTT.